This T cell receptor (beta chain) was found in a study of blood T cell repertoires in COVID-19. Study as a whole: Acute and convalescent COVID-19 specimens originated in the United States, Italy and Spain.

Germline V CDR1 and CDR2: SGHTS, YDEGEE. The CDR3 is made up of 16 amino acids. V lost 2 bases and J lost 9, with 18 bases in between. Original processing methods: Reference gene primer amplification gave estimated nucleated cell counts. Sequencing used immunoSEQ multiplex PCR; TCRdb keeps in-frame clones, though not all of them. The V and J calls and clone size are taken from that table; D and trimming were inferred from the DNA. The table includes roughly 350,000 clones, over 75% detected once. V is TRBV5-8 and J is TRBJ1-6; a weak D match, TRBD1 (5 bases). This TCR was recovered from a woman in her forties or fifties with active or convalescent COVID-19. The source material was peripheral blood. CDR3 amino acids: CASSFEGAGFSSPLHF. The DNA of the CDR3 is TGTGCCAGCAGCTTTGAAGGGGCAGGTTTTAGTTCACCCCTCCACTTT.